Included here is one T cell receptor beta chain sequence, with context. These data belong to a study of blood T cell repertoires in COVID-19. The length of the CDR3 is 14 residues. Losses at the gene ends were 3 bases for V and 5 bases for J; bases not matched to a gene: 5. The germline V gene has CDR1 SNHLY and CDR2 FYNNEI. Sequencing was performed with immunoSEQ multiplex PCR; in TCRdb, only in-frame clones are kept and a portion is missing. The sample includes roughly 240,000 clones, over 75% of them seen just once. This TCR derives from a woman aged 45 to 65 with acute COVID-19. Sequenced input: PBMCs or T cells enriched from blood (not recorded which). The genes are TRBV2 and TRBJ2-3, with TRBD1 matching 7 bases. The CDR3 region is CASSEGYRGDTQYF. The CDR3 DNA follows: TGTGCCAGCAGTGAGGGATACAGGGGAGATACGCAGTATTTT.